The subject of this entry is one T cell receptor beta chain. Its antigen is undetermined. The data were taken from a study of T-cell memory formation after mild COVID-19. Turning to the study itself: TCR clustering was largely donor specific.

5'RACE, which relied on constant-segment primers, yielded TCR alpha and TCR beta cDNA libraries carrying sample barcodes and UMIs. TCRdb independently ran MiXCR on the 5' RACE reads; one entry per CDR3 protein. The sample shows about 610,000 distinct CDR3 sequences, 15% to 20% of them seen only once. Findings and caveats of the study: Shrinking CD4+ clones resided mostly in CM and EM, and CD8+ ones in EMRA.

This CDR3 contains 13 residues. The ends were cut back, 5 bases at V and 7 bases at J, with 14 bases in the middle. Germline V gene lookup returns CDR1 MNHEY and CDR2 SMNVEV (reference sequence). The chain employs TRBV27 and TRBJ1-1; TRBD1 is a possible D gene (5 bases). The clonotype comes from an adult woman who had mild COVID-19 (a few samples of this study predate the infection). Cell type and time point are not known. Material for sequencing was PBMCs or a T cell subset sorted from them (not recorded which). The CDR3 coding sequence is TGTGCCAGCAGTCAACAGGAATTGGGTGAAGCTTTCTTT. Translating it yields CASSQQELGEAFF.